These 23 T cell receptor beta chains were sequenced from one sample in a study of cytomegalovirus exposure and HLA in healthy donors. The PCR ran on 60 Vbeta and 13 Jbeta primers. Produced via immunoSEQ multiplex PCR; TCRdb's table is partial and in-frame only. The sample has more than 150,000 clones; roughly 84% are singletons. Sequenced material: PBMCs. These TCRs come from a boy younger than 10 in good health and CMV-seronegative.

CDR3 coding DNA: TGCGCCAGCAGCTTGGGACAGAAGACTGAAGCTTTCTTT. This gives the protein CASSLGQKTEAFF. The V gene is TRBV5-1, the J gene TRBJ1-1, with D possibly being TRBD1 (5 bases). V lost 0 bases and J 5 bases, leaving 8 bases between the germline ends. Germline V gives CDR1 SGHRS, CDR2 YFSETQ. This CDR3 is 13 amino acids long.

This sequence joins TRBV28 and TRBJ2-3; 13 positions match TRBD2. Germline assignment: CDR1 MDHEN and CDR2 SYDVKM. Germline trimming cut 5 bases from V and 2 bases from J; bases unmatched to any gene: 4. The CDR3 extends over 16 amino acids. CDR3 DNA sequence: TGTGCCAGCAGTCGTGGGACTAGCGGGGTCACAGATACGCAGTATTTT. The encoded protein is CASSRGTSGVTDTQYF. Combining the CDR3 with reference TRBV28 and TRBJ2-3 gives the whole variable domain DVKVTQSSRYLVKRTGEKVFLECVQDMDHENMFWYRQDPGLGLRLIYFSYDVKMKEKGDIPEGYSVSREKKERFSLILESASTNQTSMYLCASSRGTSGVTDTQYFGPGTRLTVL.

The chain couples TRBV5-1 to TRBJ2-7; 10 bases are shared with TRBD2. J gave up 3 bases and V 4 bases, and 4 bases lay outside the gene matches. CDR3 length equals 14 residues. The V gene's germline CDR1 is SGHRS and CDR2 YFSETQ. In DNA form, the CDR3 reads TGCGCCAGCAGCCCAGCGGGAGGGGGCTACGAGCAGTACTTC. This gives the protein CASSPAGGGYEQYF. Filled out from reference TRBV5-1 and TRBJ2-7, the complete variable domain reads KAGVTQTPRYLIKTRGQQVTLSCSPISGHRSVSWYQQTPGQGLQFLFEYFSETQRNKGNFPGRFSGRQFSNSRSEMNVSTLELGDSALYLCASSPAGGGYEQYFGPGTRLTVT.

V usage is TRBV4-1 and J usage is TRBJ2-5, with D perhaps TRBD2 (5 bases). The CDR3 has 15 amino acids. Per germline, CDR1 MGHRA and CDR2 YSYEKL. V was pared by 2 bases and J by 4 bases, with 14 bases between. The DNA of the CDR3 is TGCGCCAGCAGCCAATCTGCCCCGGGGAGAGAGACCCAGTACTTC. It is translated as CASSQSAPGRETQYF.

The gene calls are TRBV29-1 and TRBJ1-4; 11 bases agree with TRBD1. Trimming removed 6 bases from V and 7 bases from J; junction bases left unmatched: 4. Germline V gene lookup returns CDR1 SQVTM and CDR2 ANQGSEA. The CDR3 is 13 amino acids. CDR3 DNA sequence: TGCAGCGTGGACAGGGGGCGCGGTGAAAAACTGTTTTTT. Translating it yields CSVDRGRGEKLFF.

The CDR3 region is CASSLGPSTDTQYF. The CDR3 DNA is TGTGCCAGCAGCTTGGGGCCGAGCACAGATACGCAGTATTTT. The rearrangement links TRBV5-4 to TRBJ2-3; no firm D call. The V gene's germline CDR1 is SGHNT and CDR2 YYREEE (reference sequence). The CDR3 length is 14 residues. With 0 bases removed from V and 0 bases from J, the gap between germline ends came to 5 bases.

The CDR3 DNA reads TGCAGCGTTGATCTGGACACCAGATACAATGAGCAGTTCTTC. It is translated as CSVDLDTRYNEQFF. The chain uses TRBV29-1 and TRBJ2-1; D is perhaps TRBD1 (5 bases). The germline CDR1 and CDR2 sequences are SQVTM and ANQGSEA. The CDR3 is 14 amino acids. Between the trimmed V and J ends, which lost 3 bases and 4 bases, there was a span of 13 bases.

The chain recombines TRBV5-4 with TRBJ2-1, with 9 positions matching TRBD2. Germline V CDR1 and CDR2: SGHNT, YYREEE (reference sequence). Trimming took 3 bases from V and 2 from J; bases not matched to a gene: 6. This CDR3 is 16 amino acids long. The CDR3 loop reads CASSSPQRGAYNEQFF. Here the CDR3 DNA reads TGTGCCAGCAGCTCCCCTCAGCGGGGGGCCTACAATGAGCAGTTCTTC.

The V gene is TRBV4-1, the J gene TRBJ1-5; D is ambiguous. There are 15 residues in the CDR3. Germline V CDR1 and CDR2: MGHRA, YSYEKL. V lost 0 bases and J lost 7, with 13 bases in between. Here the CDR3 DNA reads TGCGCCAGCAGCCAAGAATCGCAGGAATCCCAGCCCCAGCATTTT. Translating it yields CASSQESQESQPQHF.

This clone appeared a single time. The chain uses TRBV20-1 and TRBJ1-1, with D perhaps matching TRBD1 (5 bases). The V gene's germline CDR1 is DFQATT and CDR2 SNEGSKA (reference sequence). The CDR3 extends over 11 amino acids. Trimming left V 1 base short and J 5 bases short, with 5 bases between. For the CDR3, the DNA is TGCAGTGCTAGAGCAGGGACTGAAGCTTTCTTT. Its translation: CSARAGTEAFF.

This rearrangement joins TRBV5-6 to TRBJ2-7, with a tentative D call TRBD2 (5 bases). Germline V gives CDR1 SGHDT, CDR2 YYEEEE. Trimming removed 4 bases at V and 6 bases at J, with 23 bases between. This CDR3 comprises 16 residues. CDR3 nucleotide sequence: TGTGCCAGCAGCCCTGGCGTGGGAGCCTGGACCTCCGAGCAGTACTTC. This gives the protein CASSPGVGAWTSEQYF.

The rearrangement links TRBV6-1 to TRBJ2-1; the D is unclear. This CDR3 has 14 residues. The germline V and J ends were trimmed by 2 bases and 5 bases, with 10 bases remaining between them. Germline V lookup: CDR1 MNHNS, CDR2 SASEGT. The CDR3 DNA reads as TGTGCCAGCAGTGAAATTGTACAAGACAATGAGCAGTTCTTC. This translates into CASSEIVQDNEQFF.

The chain is built from TRBV28 and TRBJ1-1; D is undetermined. This CDR3 has 15 residues. The germline V gene encodes CDR1 MDHEN and CDR2 SYDVKM. V dropped 7 bases and J dropped 2 bases, with 17 bases sitting between them. DNA of the CDR3: TGTGCCAGCACCTATATTAGCGGATCAAACACTGAAGCTTTCTTT. Its translation is CASTYISGSNTEAFF. The full variable domain, with the rest looked up from reference TRBV28 and TRBJ1-1, is DVKVTQSSRYLVKRTGEKVFLECVQDMDHENMFWYRQDPGLGLRLIYFSYDVKMKEKGDIPEGYSVSREKKERFSLILESASTNQTSMYLCASTYISGSNTEAFFGQGTRLTVV.

V is TRBV4-2 and J is TRBJ2-2; D is ambiguous. Trimming took 4 bases from V and 6 from J, leaving 9 bases between them. The germline V gene has CDR1 LGHNA and CDR2 YNFKEQ. The length of the CDR3 is 13 residues. CDR3 DNA sequence: TGTGCCAGCAGCCCCGGAGCGTCCGGGGAGCTGTTTTTT. Translating it yields CASSPGASGELFF.

The J gene is TRBJ2-5, the V gene TRBV4-2; possible D gene TRBD1, 6 bases. The CDR3 is 14 amino acids. In germline, CDR1 is LGHNA, CDR2 YNFKEQ. Trimming removed 2 bases at V and 5 bases at J, with 12 bases between. CDR3 region: CASSQLGHKETQYF. The CDR3, as DNA: TGTGCCAGCAGCCAATTGGGACACAAGGAGACCCAGTACTTC.

V gene TRBV7-4 combines with J gene TRBJ2-7; 12 positions agree with TRBD2. CDR1 and CDR2 from the germline V gene are SGHVT and SQSDAQ. The CDR3 runs 18 residues. After removal of 1 base from V and 6 bases from J, the junction contained 13 bases not matched to a gene. The CDR3 region has the DNA TGTGCCAGCAGCTTAGGCGTGATTAGGACTAGCGGGAAGGGCGAGCAGTACTTC. This encodes CASSLGVIRTSGKGEQYF.

The chain recombines TRBV28 with TRBJ1-2; D unclear. This CDR3 is 12 amino acids long. Germline values: CDR1 MDHEN, CDR2 SYDVKM. Trimming shortened V by 7 bases and J by 5 bases, and 11 bases separated the two germline ends. The CDR3 DNA follows: TGTGCCAGCACTCAACGGGGTTATGGCTACACCTTC. Translation: CASTQRGYGYTF.

The chain combines TRBV28 with TRBJ2-3; the D gene is possibly TRBD1 (5 bases). There are 13 residues in the CDR3. Between the trimmed V and J ends, which lost 3 bases and 5 bases, there was a span of 9 bases. Germline V gene lookup returns CDR1 MDHEN and CDR2 SYDVKM. CDR3 in DNA: TGTGCCAGCAGTTTCACAGGCAGAGATACGCAGTATTTT. This encodes CASSFTGRDTQYF.

The chain has TRBV5-5 and TRBJ1-4, with a weak D call TRBD1 (6 bases). This CDR3 region has 16 residues. CDR1 SGHKS and CDR2 YYEKEE come from the germline V gene (reference sequence). The ends were cut back, 0 bases at V and 0 bases at J, with 9 bases in the middle. The CDR3 DNA reads as TGTGCCAGCAGCTTGGGGACAGCAGCAACTAATGAAAAACTGTTTTTT. Translation: CASSLGTAATNEKLFF. Combining the CDR3 with reference TRBV5-5 and TRBJ1-4 gives the whole variable domain DAGVTQSPTHLIKTRGQQVTLRCSPISGHKSVSWYQQVLGQGPQFIFQYYEKEERGRGNFPDRFSARQFPNYSSELNVNALLLGDSALYLCASSLGTAATNEKLFFGSGTQLSVL.

This clone was detected only once. CDR3 region: CATSQDRGSNQPQHF. DNA of the CDR3: TGTGCCACCAGCCAGGACAGGGGTAGCAATCAGCCCCAGCATTTT. The rearrangement uses TRBV15 and TRBJ1-5, with 9 bases lining up with TRBD1. Germline V lookup: CDR1 LNHNV, CDR2 YYDKDF (reference sequence). Unmatched junction bases numbered 2, after V lost 5 bases and J lost 0 bases. This CDR3 has 15 amino acids.

Details on this clone: This CDR3 is missing its conserved last phenylalanine or tryptophan, likely due to a read error. V is TRBV5-1 and J is TRBJ1-1; 8 bases match TRBD1. The J segment lost 0 bases and the V segment lost 4 bases, leaving 5 bases of the junction unmatched. The CDR3 sequence is 15 residues long. Germline V gives CDR1 SGHRS, CDR2 YFSETQ. The CDR3 sequence is CASSPDRDMNTEAFV. The CDR3 DNA reads as TGCGCCAGCAGCCCGGACAGGGACATGAACACTGAAGCTTTCGTT.

This clone was seen a handful of times. The CDR3 nucleotides are TGCGCCAGCAGTCCTATTCGGGTTAGGGGTGAAAAACTGTTTTTT. This sequence encodes CASSPIRVRGEKLFF. The chain employs TRBV4-1 and TRBJ1-4; possibly TRBD1 for D (5 bases). V was pared by 6 bases and J by 7 bases, with 18 bases between. CDR1 is MGHRA and CDR2 is YSYEKL in the germline V gene. CDR3 length equals 15 residues.

This chain links TRBV13 with TRBJ2-7; 7 bases fit TRBD2. After removal of 5 bases from V and 2 bases from J, the junction contained 12 bases not matched to a gene. The CDR3 has 16 residues. CDR1 and CDR2 (germline): PRHDT, FYEKMQ (reference sequence). The CDR3 DNA sequence: TGTGCCAGCAGCCAAGTATCCTGGACTAGAACCTACGAGCAGTACTTC. Amino acids: CASSQVSWTRTYEQYF.